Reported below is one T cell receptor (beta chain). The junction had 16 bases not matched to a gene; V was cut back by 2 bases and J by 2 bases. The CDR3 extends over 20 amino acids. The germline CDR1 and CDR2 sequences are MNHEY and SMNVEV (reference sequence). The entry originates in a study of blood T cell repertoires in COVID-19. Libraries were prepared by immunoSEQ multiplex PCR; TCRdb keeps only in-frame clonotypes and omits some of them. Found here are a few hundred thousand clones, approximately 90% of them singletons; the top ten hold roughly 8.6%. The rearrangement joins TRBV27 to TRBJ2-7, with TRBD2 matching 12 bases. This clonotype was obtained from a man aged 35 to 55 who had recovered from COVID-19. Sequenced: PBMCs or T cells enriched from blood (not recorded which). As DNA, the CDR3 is TGTGCCAGCAGTTTACTGGCTAGCGGGGGGGTGGGACCGAGTCCCTACGAGCAGTACTTC. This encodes CASSLLASGGVGPSPYEQYF.